These 13 T cell receptor beta chains came from one sample sequenced in a study of blood T cell repertoires in COVID-19. Some clones are missing from TCRdb's copy, which holds only in-frame ones; the method was immunoSEQ multiplex PCR. In the table there are around 35,000 clones, 90% of which are singletons. The sequenced sample consisted of peripheral blood. The receptor source for this set is a human donor in a cohort sampled during active COVID-19.

This clone was counted between two and nine times. J is TRBJ2-1 and V is TRBV18, with D tentatively TRBD2 (5 bases). The CDR3 is made up of 16 amino acids. Germline-derived CDR1 and CDR2 are KGHSH and LQKENI. V lost 3 bases to trimming and J lost 3 bases, with 15 bases between them. The CDR3 region is CASSPRPGLDYNEQFF. CDR3 nucleotide sequence: TGTGCCAGCTCACCGCGCCCCGGACTGGACTACAATGAGCAGTTCTTC.

This clone was seen just once. This chain joins TRBV3-1 (or the pseudogene TRBV3-2) and TRBJ2-7; D uncertain. V was shortened by 0 bases and J by 5 bases, with 11 bases between the two germline ends. This CDR3 is 14 amino acids long. The germline gives CDR1 LGHDT, CDR2 YNNKEL (reference sequence). DNA for the CDR3: TGTGCCAGCAGCCAAGAGGCCCCCATGGACGAGCAGTACTTC. Translating gives CASSQEAPMDEQYF.

V and J are TRBV19 and TRBJ1-1, with D uncertain. V lost 6 bases to trimming and J lost 10 bases, with 15 bases between them. CDR3 length: 12 amino acids. Germline CDR1 reads LNHDA; CDR2 reads SQIVND (reference sequence). The DNA for the CDR3 is TGTGCCAGTAGCCCGAGCCCGCCGGGAGCTTTCTTT. Translating gives CASSPSPPGAFF.

This sequence joins TRBV4-3 and TRBJ1-2; tentatively, D is TRBD1 (5 bases). Germline CDR1 and CDR2: LGHNA and YSLEER. V was shortened by 3 bases and J by 7 bases, with 12 bases between the two germline ends. CDR3 length equals 13 residues. The CDR3 DNA reads as TGCGCCAGCAGCCAGACGGAGGGGAGTGGCTACACCTTC. Residues: CASSQTEGSGYTF.

This sequence joins TRBV7-8 and TRBJ2-1; D unclear. Trimming removed 5 bases from V and 8 bases from J, with 10 bases in between. This CDR3 contains 12 residues. Germline CDR1 is SGHVS and CDR2 is FQNEAQ. In DNA, the CDR3 is TGTGCCAGCAGCCCTGATCGAGATGAGCAGTTCTTC. Translating gives CASSPDRDEQFF.

J is TRBJ2-2 and V is TRBV4-1; TRBD1 is a possible D gene (6 bases). V was cut by 6 bases and J by 1 base, with 9 bases left in between. The CDR3 covers 14 residues. Germline V lookup: CDR1 MGHRA, CDR2 YSYEKL. This CDR3 reads CASSLQGNTGELFF. The CDR3 region has the DNA TGCGCCAGCAGTTTACAGGGGAACACCGGGGAGCTGTTTTTT.

The V and J genes are TRBV30 and TRBJ1-5; D not resolved. Germline values: CDR1 GTSNPN, CDR2 SVGIG (reference sequence). The CDR3 loop spans 13 amino acids. Deletions cut 0 bases from V and 13 bases from J, with 16 bases between. The CDR3 reads CAWSVREGATQHF. CDR3 nucleotides: TGTGCCTGGAGTGTCCGGGAAGGAGCAACGCAGCATTTT.

This chain connects TRBV28 to TRBJ2-1; TRBD2 agrees at 9 bases. The CDR3 length is 17 residues. Germline CDR1 reads MDHEN; CDR2 reads SYDVKM. The V and J ends lost 3 bases and 2 bases, in that order; junction bases with no gene match: 8. The CDR3 here is CASSFPRREGTYNEQFF. The CDR3 DNA follows: TGTGCCAGCAGTTTCCCAAGGCGGGAGGGAACCTACAATGAGCAGTTCTTC.

The V and J genes are TRBV7-2 and TRBJ2-7; the D gene is possibly TRBD1 (5 bases). The V end lost 1 base, the J end lost 7 bases, and 14 bases lay between the germline ends. The CDR3 contains 14 residues. Germline CDR1 SGHTA, CDR2 FQGNSA. The CDR3 loop is CASSLGGAVREQYF. The CDR3 DNA sequence: TGTGCCAGCAGCTTAGGTGGGGCGGTAAGGGAGCAGTACTTC.

V usage is TRBV7-9 and J usage is TRBJ1-1; D possibly corresponds to TRBD1 (6 bases). The V gene's germline CDR1 is SEHNR and CDR2 FQNEAQ (reference sequence). The CDR3 runs to 13 residues. The V and J ends lost 5 bases and 6 bases respectively, with 13 bases between them. CDR3 bases: TGTGCCAGCAGCCACAGGGTTGGGCCTGAAGCTTTCTTT. Amino acid sequence: CASSHRVGPEAFF.

This chain uses TRBV9 with TRBJ2-5; 8 bases are a match to TRBD1. The V gene end was trimmed by 7 bases and the J gene end by 0 bases; junction bases not matched to a gene: 8. From germline, CDR1 is SGDLS and CDR2 YYNGEE. This CDR3 contains 15 residues. DNA of the CDR3: TGTGCCAGCGGGGGAGACAGGGGATACCAAGAGACCCAGTACTTC. It codes for CASGGDRGYQETQYF.

CDR3 region: CASSSGAGRNTGELFF. The CDR3 DNA follows: TGTGCCAGCAGTTCTGGCGCAGGCCGGAACACCGGGGAGCTGTTTTTT. The rearrangement uses TRBV5-5 and TRBJ2-2, with D uncertain. The CDR3 spans 16 residues. The germline V and J ends were trimmed by 5 bases and 1 base, with 15 bases remaining between them. Germline V gene sequence: CDR1 SGHKS, CDR2 YYEKEE (reference sequence).

The rearrangement links TRBV7-3 to TRBJ2-7; TRBD2 aligns across 7 bases. CDR1 and CDR2 from the germline V gene are SGHTA and FQGTGA. CDR3 length: 15 residues. V lost 5 bases to trimming and J lost 3 bases; unmatched junction nucleotides: 10. This chain's CDR3 is CASSPRGGASYEQYF. The DNA for the CDR3 is TGTGCCAGCAGCCCTCGGGGAGGGGCAAGCTACGAGCAGTACTTC.